These 28 T cell receptor beta chains share one sample of origin, sequenced in a study of T cell responses to AZD1222 COVID-19 vaccine listed by TCRdb under 2021. Reading the label with the study, this specimen's time point is: about 28 days (+/-7) after the second vaccine dose. Libraries came from the immunoSEQ multiplex PCR assay. Not all clones reach the TCRdb copy of this immuneACCESS table, which keeps in-frame sequences only. Checked studies attribute under half of the gap to unresolved V genes and leave the rest unexplained. This sample holds approximately 110,000 clones; approximately 88% were observed only once. The ten largest account for about 6.8% of the sample. Material: peripheral blood, obtained 28 days after the second AZD1222 dose. Source of these receptors: an adult who received the AZD1222 COVID-19 vaccine.

This sequence joins TRBV7-2 and TRBJ2-2, with D unresolved. The CDR3 runs 14 residues. Deletions cut 5 bases from V and 4 bases from J, with 11 bases between. The germline V gene has CDR1 SGHTA and CDR2 FQGNSA. For the CDR3, the DNA is TGTGCCAGCAGCCAGTGGGGTGGCACCGGGGAGCTGTTTTTT. This sequence encodes CASSQWGGTGELFF.

This chain links TRBV3-1 (or the pseudogene TRBV3-2) with TRBJ1-1, with TRBD1 as a possible D gene (5 bases). Germline V gene sequence: CDR1 LGHDT, CDR2 YNNKEL (reference sequence). V lost 3 bases and J 5 bases, leaving 10 bases between the germline ends. The CDR3 length is 13 residues. As DNA, the CDR3 is TGTGCCAGCAGCCATGCCGGGACTACTGAAGCTTTCTTT. It codes for CASSHAGTTEAFF.

This clone was counted a few times. This chain joins TRBV6-5 and TRBJ1-6; TRBD1 agrees at 11 bases. Germline V gene sequence: CDR1 MNHEY, CDR2 SVGAGI. The CDR3 totals 14 residues. V lost 6 bases and J lost 10; bases outside the gene matches: 5. Here the CDR3 reads CASRGQGEGSPLHF. For the CDR3, the DNA is TGTGCCAGCAGGGGACAGGGGGAAGGCTCACCCCTCCACTTT.

The CDR3 DNA sequence: TGTGCCAGCAGCCCGGGACAGGGAAAAGGCTACACCTTC. Translating gives CASSPGQGKGYTF. The genes are TRBV11-2 and TRBJ1-2, with 9 bases identical to TRBD1. Germline-derived CDR1 and CDR2 are SGHAT and FQNNGV. The V gene end was trimmed by 5 bases and the J gene end by 8 bases; junction bases not matched to a gene: 6. The CDR3 extends over 13 amino acids.

The chain is built from TRBV18 and TRBJ1-4, with 12 bases fitting TRBD1. There are 14 residues in the CDR3. The ends lost 3 bases at V and 7 bases at J; junction bases unmatched: 0. CDR1 and CDR2 from the germline V gene are KGHSH and LQKENI. CDR3 bases: TGTGCCAGCTCACCGGGACAGGGGGCTGAAAAACTGTTTTTT. Its translation is CASSPGQGAEKLFF.

This rearrangement joins TRBV12-3 or TRBV12-4 to TRBJ2-5, with D uncertain. Between the trimmed V and J ends, which lost 9 bases and 7 bases, there was a span of 12 bases. The length of the CDR3 is 11 residues. This CDR3 is CASSGQRTQYF. The CDR3 DNA reads TGTGCCAGTTCTGGCCAGCGGACCCAGTACTTC.

The chain recombines TRBV12-2 with TRBJ1-5; the table's D call TRBD1 went unverified against the DNA. TRBV12-2 is designated a pseudogene. This CDR3 comprises 15 residues. The CDR3 here is CASRRNRYSNQPQHF. The CDR3 coding sequence is TGTGCAAGTCGCAGAAACAGGTATAGCAATCAGCCCCAGCATTTT.

J is TRBJ1-5 and V is TRBV19; weak D call: TRBD1 (6 bases). CDR3 length: 17 amino acids. Germline V gene data show CDR1 as LNHDA and CDR2 as SQIVND (reference sequence). Trimming removed 3 bases at V and 5 bases at J, with 20 bases between. The CDR3 bases are TGTGCCAGTAGTATTGATGTTACAGGTACAGGGCATCAGCCCCAGCATTTT. It is translated as CASSIDVTGTGHQPQHF.

CDR3 amino acids: CASTWDRGNQPQHF. CDR3 bases: TGTGCCAGTACTTGGGACAGGGGGAATCAGCCCCAGCATTTT. The chain links TRBV19 to TRBJ1-5; TRBD1 matches 11 bases. Germline CDR1 and CDR2: LNHDA and SQIVND (reference sequence). The V segment lost 7 bases and the J segment 4 bases; nucleotides outside the gene matches: 3. CDR3 length equals 14 residues.

This sequence joins TRBV7-2 and TRBJ1-1; no definite D call. This CDR3 comprises 14 residues. Between the trimmed V and J ends, which lost 5 bases and 0 bases, there was a span of 10 bases. Germline CDR1 SGHTA, CDR2 FQGNSA. CDR3 sequence reads: CASSVTAVNTEAFF. The CDR3 bases are TGTGCCAGCAGCGTGACGGCCGTGAACACTGAAGCTTTCTTT.

CDR3 residues: CASILGQPAGELFF. CDR3 nucleotides: TGCGCCAGCATTCTGGGACAGCCAGCCGGGGAGCTGTTTTTT. The V and J genes are TRBV10-2 and TRBJ2-2; 7 nucleotides line up with TRBD1. Germline V gives CDR1 WSHSY, CDR2 SAAADI. This CDR3 comprises 14 residues. V lost 7 bases, J lost 6 bases, and 8 bases stayed unmatched.

J is TRBJ2-5 and V is TRBV6-2 or TRBV6-3; D assignment may be TRBD1 or TRBD2 (6 bases each). Trimming cost V 0 bases and J 4 bases, with 15 bases left between them. The V gene's germline CDR1 is MNHEY and CDR2 SVGEGT. CDR3 size: 16 residues. CDR3 region: CASSYSLSGARETQYF. CDR3 sequence (DNA): TGTGCCAGCAGTTACTCATTGTCGGGGGCGCGAGAGACCCAGTACTTC.

The chain recombines TRBV7-8 with TRBJ1-2; no definite D call. Germline V CDR1 and CDR2: SGHVS, FQNEAQ. The CDR3 totals 14 residues. Trimming shortened V by 1 base and J by 4 bases, and 10 bases separated the two germline ends. CDR3 DNA: TGTGCCAGCAGCTTAGATCGACGGAGCTATGGCTACACCTTC. This translates into CASSLDRRSYGYTF. Together with reference TRBV7-8 and TRBJ1-2, the CDR3 gives the full variable domain: GAGVSQSPRYKVAKRGQDVALRCDPISGHVSLFWYQQALGQGPEFLTYFQNEAQLDKSGLPSDRFFAERPEGSVSTLKIQRTQQEDSAVYLCASSLDRRSYGYTFGSGTRLTVV.

The rearrangement uses TRBV13 and TRBJ2-1; D is possibly TRBD1 or TRBD2 (7 bases each). V lost 4 bases to trimming and J lost 6 bases, with 16 bases between them. The CDR3 has 15 residues. The germline gives CDR1 PRHDT, CDR2 FYEKMQ (reference sequence). CDR3 region: CASSSSREGANEQFF. The CDR3 DNA reads TGTGCCAGCAGCTCGTCTAGGGAGGGGGCCAATGAGCAGTTCTTC.

V usage is TRBV9 and J usage is TRBJ2-7; the match to TRBD2 covers 10 bases. Germline V gene data show CDR1 as SGDLS and CDR2 as YYNGEE. CDR3 size: 15 residues. Trimming at V came to 4 bases and at J to 7 bases, leaving 11 bases not matched to a gene. As DNA, the CDR3 is TGTGCCAGCAGCCCCAGCGGGGGGGCTAATCGAGAGCAGTACTTC. As protein: CASSPSGGANREQYF.

The table lists this clone with a few counts. The rearrangement uses TRBV10-3 and TRBJ2-5; a possible D gene is TRBD2 (7 bases). The CDR3 spans 16 residues. V was cut by 2 bases and J by 2 bases, with 15 bases left in between. Germline V gives CDR1 ENHRY, CDR2 SYGVKD. CDR3: CAISESGGAKQETQYF. The DNA for the CDR3 is TGTGCCATCAGTGAGAGTGGGGGGGCTAAACAAGAGACCCAGTACTTC.

This chain links TRBV7-6 with TRBJ1-5; 9 nucleotides line up with TRBD1. The junction had 9 bases not matched to a gene; V was cut back by 3 bases and J by 0 bases. Germline-derived CDR1 and CDR2 are SGHVS and FNYEAQ. The length of the CDR3 is 18 residues. CDR3 region: CASSLIDRGVHSNQPQHF. DNA for the CDR3: TGTGCCAGCAGCTTGATAGACAGGGGGGTTCATAGCAATCAGCCCCAGCATTTT.

The chain is built from TRBV4-3 and TRBJ2-7, with 16 bases matching TRBD2. Germline V gene data show CDR1 as LGHNA and CDR2 as YSLEER. The J segment lost 4 bases and the V segment lost 4 bases, leaving 22 bases of the junction unmatched. This CDR3 contains 22 residues. The CDR3 DNA reads as TGCGCCAGCAGCCCCGCGCAAGAGGCCGGGACTAGCGGGGGGGGGACTCATTACGAGCAGTACTTC. It codes for CASSPAQEAGTSGGGTHYEQYF.

J is TRBJ1-3 and V is TRBV18, with a tentative D call TRBD1 (5 bases). Trimming stripped 3 bases from V and 0 bases from J, with 9 bases between. This CDR3 has 15 residues. The germline CDR1 and CDR2 sequences are KGHSH and LQKENI. CDR3 loop: CASSPTGNSGNTIYF. For the CDR3, the DNA is TGTGCCAGCTCACCTACAGGAAACTCTGGAAACACCATATATTTT.

This clone occurred a few times. The V gene is TRBV9, the J gene TRBJ2-7; a possible D gene is TRBD2 (5 bases). The length of the CDR3 is 14 residues. CDR1 is SGDLS, CDR2 YYNGEE, per germline. V lost 0 bases and J 2 bases, leaving 9 bases between the germline ends. The CDR3 protein is CASSVAMGAYEQYF. CDR3 in DNA: TGTGCCAGCAGCGTAGCTATGGGAGCCTACGAGCAGTACTTC.

The chain employs TRBV2 and TRBJ2-5, with 8 bases fitting TRBD2. Germline CDR1 is SNHLY and CDR2 is FYNNEI. The CDR3 has 12 residues. With 6 bases clipped from V and 5 bases from J, the junction kept 2 bases outside the gene matches. Here the CDR3 DNA reads TGTGCCAGCAGGGCTAGCGGGGAGACCCAGTACTTC. This codes for CASRASGETQYF.

The rearrangement joins TRBV5-8 to TRBJ1-2; D ambiguous. Trimming left V 6 bases short and J 3 bases short, with 18 bases between. This CDR3 comprises 15 residues. The germline gives CDR1 SGHTS, CDR2 YDEGEE. The DNA for the CDR3 is TGTGCCAGCACCCGTCCGGGCCTCAGTCACTATGGCTACACCTTC. It specifies CASTRPGLSHYGYTF.

The count of this clone is one. The chain uses TRBV24-1 and TRBJ2-7, with TRBD1 identical over 8 bases. Germline CDR1 reads KGHDR; CDR2 reads SFDVKD. Trimming removed 6 bases from V and 3 bases from J; junction bases left unmatched: 9. The CDR3 consists of 15 residues. DNA of the CDR3: TGTGCCACCAGTCCGGGACAGGTGGGCTACTACGAGCAGTACTTC. Its translation is CATSPGQVGYYEQYF.

In its sample, this clone was seen once. This chain links TRBV3-1 (or the pseudogene TRBV3-2) with TRBJ1-1; D perhaps matches TRBD1 (6 bases). CDR1 and CDR2 from the germline V gene are LGHDT and YNNKEL (reference sequence). This CDR3 is 16 amino acids long. The ends were cut back, 1 base at V and 0 bases at J, with 12 bases in the middle. In nucleotides, the CDR3 is TGTGCCAGCAGCCAAGCGAGGGGGGTCATGAACACTGAAGCTTTCTTT. This codes for CASSQARGVMNTEAFF.

The chain couples TRBV5-5 to TRBJ1-2, with D maybe TRBD1 (5 bases). Germline CDR1 SGHKS, CDR2 YYEKEE (reference sequence). The CDR3 extends over 15 amino acids. The germline V and J ends were trimmed by 2 bases and 0 bases, with 11 bases remaining between them. CDR3 protein: CASSFSGITNYGYTF. CDR3 sequence (DNA): TGTGCCAGCAGCTTCTCAGGGATTACTAACTATGGCTACACCTTC.

The chain couples TRBV7-9 to TRBJ2-5; D is possibly TRBD1 or TRBD2 (6 bases each). Germline V gene data show CDR1 as SEHNR and CDR2 as FQNEAQ (reference sequence). This CDR3 comprises 15 residues. Trimming took off 2 bases at V and 5 bases at J, with 15 bases between the two ends. The CDR3 loop is CASSLQGGGGETQYF. DNA for the CDR3: TGTGCCAGCAGCTTACAAGGGGGTGGAGGGGAGACCCAGTACTTC.

This chain uses TRBV12-2 with TRBJ2-3; the table's D call, TRBD2, has no DNA check behind it. TRBV12-2 is a pseudogene. This CDR3 region has 17 residues. The CDR3 protein is CASRLAGTSGGTDTQYF. The CDR3 DNA follows: TGTGCAAGTCGCTTAGCGGGAACTAGCGGGGGCACAGATACGCAGTATTTT.

J is TRBJ2-1 and V is TRBV29-1; the match to TRBD1 covers 10 bases. There are 15 residues in the CDR3. The J segment lost 3 bases and the V segment lost 7 bases, leaving 9 bases of the junction unmatched. The V gene's germline CDR1 is SQVTM and CDR2 ANQGSEA. This chain's CDR3 is CSATPGTGVYNEQFF. The CDR3 DNA sequence: TGCAGCGCCACCCCCGGGACAGGGGTCTACAATGAGCAGTTCTTC.